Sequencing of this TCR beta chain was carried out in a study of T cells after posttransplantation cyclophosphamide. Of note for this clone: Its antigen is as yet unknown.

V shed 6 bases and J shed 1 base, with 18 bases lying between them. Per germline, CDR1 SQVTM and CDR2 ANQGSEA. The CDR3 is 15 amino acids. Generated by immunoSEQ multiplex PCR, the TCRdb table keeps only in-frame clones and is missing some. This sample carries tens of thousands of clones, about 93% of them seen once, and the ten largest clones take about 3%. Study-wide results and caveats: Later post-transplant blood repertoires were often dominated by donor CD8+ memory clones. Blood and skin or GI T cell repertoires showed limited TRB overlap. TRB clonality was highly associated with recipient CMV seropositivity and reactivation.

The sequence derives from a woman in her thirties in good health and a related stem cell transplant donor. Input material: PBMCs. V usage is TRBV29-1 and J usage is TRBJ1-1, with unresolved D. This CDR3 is CSVGLLIPGNTEAFF. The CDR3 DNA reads TGCAGCGTAGGCCTTCTCATCCCTGGGAACACTGAAGCTTTCTTT. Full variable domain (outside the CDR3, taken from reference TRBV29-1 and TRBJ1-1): SAVISQKPSRDICQRGTSLTIQCQVDSQVTMMFWYRQQPGQSLTLIATANQGSEATYESGFVIDKFPISRPNLTFSTLTVSNMSPEDSSIYLCSVGLLIPGNTEAFFGQGTRLTVV.